This TCR beta chain stems from a study of blood T cell repertoires in COVID-19. The CDR3 spans 15 residues. V gave up 5 bases and J gave up 1 base, with 15 bases separating them. CDR1 and CDR2 (germline): SGHAT, FQNNGV. Sequenced by immunoSEQ multiplex PCR; TCRdb stores in-frame clones only, minus some. The data contain 160,000 or so clones, 70% to 90% of them singletons. V usage is TRBV11-2 and J usage is TRBJ2-7; maybe TRBD2 (6 bases). This clonotype originated in a man in his forties with acute or convalescent COVID-19. The specimen sequenced was peripheral blood. CDR3 sequence (DNA): TGTGCCAGCAGCCCCGAGGGCGGAGGGTCCTACGAGCAGTACTTC. Translating it yields CASSPEGGGSYEQYF.